The 17 T cell receptor beta chains reported below all come from one sample, sequenced in a study of Ad26.COV2.S vaccination and SARS-CoV-2 variants (dated by TCRdb to the early 2020s). Library method: the immunoSEQ multiplex PCR assay. Not all clones reach the TCRdb copy of this immuneACCESS table, which keeps in-frame sequences only. Checked studies attribute under half of the gap to unresolved V genes and leave the rest unexplained. For this sample there are 360,000 or so clones; 87% appear just once. The ten largest clonotypes hold 3.4% of the sample. The treatment or condition label of this sample denotes: around 19 received Ad26.COV2.S at low or high dose, single or two shots; about 5 received placebo; per-sample allocation not given. For vaccine and placebo recipients, the sequenced repertoires came from samples collected on day 63 after the first injection. This material consisted of peripheral blood, taken in a trial of Ad26.COV2.S vaccine versus placebo. These TCRs come from a person between 18 and 65 years old who received the Ad26.COV2.S COVID-19 vaccine or a placebo.

V usage is TRBV4-1 and J usage is TRBJ1-2, with 10 nucleotides matching TRBD1. The length of the CDR3 is 15 residues. Per the germline V gene, CDR1 is MGHRA and CDR2 is YSYEKL. The V gene end was trimmed by 1 base and the J gene end by 3 bases; junction bases not matched to a gene: 2. The CDR3 here is CASSQGDRGDYGYTF. Here the CDR3 DNA reads TGCGCCAGCAGCCAAGGGGACAGGGGAGACTATGGCTACACCTTC.

The chain is built from TRBV6-6 and TRBJ1-2; perhaps TRBD1 as D (5 bases). Per germline, CDR1 MNHNY and CDR2 SVGAGI (reference sequence). Trimming took 6 bases from V and 8 from J, leaving 16 bases between them. The CDR3 spans 13 residues. In nucleotides, the CDR3 is TGTGCCAGCAGCCTCCGGGACCGTCTCGGCTACACCTTC. As protein: CASSLRDRLGYTF.

This clone was detected ten times or more. CDR3 in amino acids: CAWKSRQGGNTGELFF. The CDR3 DNA follows: TGTGCCTGGAAGTCTCGACAGGGGGGGAACACCGGGGAGCTGTTTTTT. The J gene is TRBJ2-2, the V gene TRBV30, with 9 bases identical to TRBD1. V was pared by 4 bases and J by 1 base, with 7 bases of the junction left unmatched. Germline loops: CDR1 GTSNPN, CDR2 SVGIG (reference sequence). CDR3 length equals 16 residues.

The chain couples TRBV25-1 to TRBJ1-2; 8 nucleotides align to TRBD1. The V gene's germline CDR1 is MGHDK and CDR2 SYGVNS. V dropped 5 bases and J dropped 2; count of bases not matched to a gene: 10. This CDR3 spans 16 amino acids. The CDR3 DNA follows: TGTGCCAGCAGTTTCGCAGGGGGCTCGAGGAACTATGGCTACACCTTC. Residues: CASSFAGGSRNYGYTF.

The CDR3 reads CASSYGPGDGYTF. The CDR3 DNA reads as TGTGCCAGCAGTTACGGTCCGGGGGATGGCTACACCTTC. The gene calls are TRBV6-5 and TRBJ1-2; tentative D call: TRBD1 (5 bases). CDR3 size: 13 residues. Germline V gene sequence: CDR1 MNHEY, CDR2 SVGAGI. Trimming stripped 2 bases from V and 6 bases from J, with 10 bases between.

The V call is TRBV15, the J call TRBJ1-5; D call uncertain. This CDR3 is 14 amino acids long. Germline V CDR1 and CDR2: LNHNV, YYDKDF (reference sequence). Between the trimmed V and J ends, which lost 5 bases and 3 bases, there was a span of 11 bases. CDR3 nucleotide sequence: TGTGCCACCAGCCCGAAAGAGGTCAATCAGCCCCAGCATTTT. Protein product: CATSPKEVNQPQHF.

The gene calls are TRBV6-2 or TRBV6-3 and TRBJ1-1; 8 bases are a match to TRBD1. CDR1 and CDR2 (germline): MNHEY, SVGEGT. V lost 0 bases and J lost 2; bases outside the gene matches: 11. CDR3 length equals 18 residues. This CDR3 is CASSYSVQGASFNTEAFF. CDR3 sequence (DNA): TGTGCCAGCAGTTACTCGGTCCAGGGGGCAAGTTTCAACACTGAAGCTTTCTTT.

The chain combines TRBV30 with TRBJ2-1; D is perhaps TRBD2 (5 bases). Trimming removed 4 bases at V and 7 bases at J, with 8 bases between. The CDR3 has 11 residues. CDR1 GTSNPN and CDR2 SVGIG come from the germline V gene (reference sequence). Here the CDR3 reads CAWNGENEQFF. CDR3 coding DNA: TGTGCCTGGAACGGGGAGAATGAGCAGTTCTTC.

The chain carries TRBV7-3 and TRBJ2-7; D not resolved. With 5 bases removed from V and 3 bases from J, the gap between germline ends came to 20 bases. The CDR3 has 16 amino acids. Germline CDR1 SGHTA, CDR2 FQGTGA. CDR3 sequence: CASSPTDSAADYEQYF. The CDR3 DNA is TGTGCCAGCAGCCCGACCGATTCGGCAGCAGACTACGAGCAGTACTTC.

The V call is TRBV7-6, the J call TRBJ2-7; 8 nucleotides line up with TRBD1. The CDR3 is 15 residues long. V lost 4 bases and J lost 2; bases outside the gene matches: 7. The V gene's germline CDR1 is SGHVS and CDR2 FNYEAQ. The CDR3 loop reads CASSSYQGATYEQYF. Written as DNA, the CDR3 is TGTGCCAGCAGCTCCTATCAGGGGGCTACCTACGAGCAGTACTTC. Full variable domain (rest looked up from reference TRBV7-6 and TRBJ2-7): GAGVSQSPRYKVTKRGQDVALRCDPISGHVSLYWYRQALGQGPEFLTYFNYEAQQDKSGLPNDRFSAERPEGSISTLTIQRTEQRDSAMYRCASSSYQGATYEQYFGPGTRLTVT.

The chain employs TRBV4-1 and TRBJ2-7; 11 positions agree with TRBD1. V lost 0 bases to trimming and J lost 2 bases; unmatched junction nucleotides: 6. Germline loops: CDR1 MGHRA, CDR2 YSYEKL. CDR3 size: 17 residues. The CDR3 coding sequence is TGCGCCAGCAGCCAAGAGCCCCCGGGACAGGGGGCCTACGAGCAGTACTTC. It translates to CASSQEPPGQGAYEQYF.

The gene calls are TRBV7-2 and TRBJ2-2, with TRBD2 identical over 7 bases. The CDR3 spans 16 residues. Germline V gene lookup returns CDR1 SGHTA and CDR2 FQGNSA. Trimming removed 3 bases from V and 0 bases from J; junction bases left unmatched: 4. CDR3 protein: CASSLRGGTNTGELFF. For the CDR3, the DNA is TGTGCCAGCAGCTTGCGCGGGGGAACGAACACCGGGGAGCTGTTTTTT.

The J gene is TRBJ2-1, the V gene TRBV6-5; 7 nucleotides match TRBD2. Germline trimming cut 8 bases from V and 2 bases from J; bases unmatched to any gene: 6. The CDR3 length is 14 residues. Germline values: CDR1 MNHEY, CDR2 SVGAGI. The CDR3 loop reads CASLASGTYNEQFF. The CDR3 DNA sequence: TGTGCCAGCCTAGCTAGCGGAACCTACAATGAGCAGTTCTTC.

CDR3 protein: CASSIQGGYEQYF. CDR3 DNA sequence: TGTGCCAGTAGTATTCAGGGGGGGTACGAGCAGTACTTC. The J gene is TRBJ2-7, the V gene TRBV19, with D perhaps being TRBD1 or TRBD2 (7 bases each). The V gene's germline CDR1 is LNHDA and CDR2 SQIVND (reference sequence). The CDR3 sequence is 13 residues long. V lost 3 bases and J 4 bases, leaving 10 bases between the germline ends.

The V gene is TRBV7-9, the J gene TRBJ2-2; 9 bases are a match to TRBD1. This CDR3 has 15 residues. V was clipped by 4 bases and J by 1 base; unmatched bases: 1. CDR1 and CDR2 (germline): SEHNR, FQNEAQ (reference sequence). CDR3 in amino acids: CASSWDRVNTGELFF. The DNA of the CDR3 is TGTGCCAGCAGCTGGGACAGGGTGAACACCGGGGAGCTGTTTTTT.

The chain joins TRBV11-2 to TRBJ2-2; 11 bases are shared with TRBD2. Germline-derived CDR1 and CDR2 are SGHAT and FQNNGV. The CDR3 is 19 residues long. V lost 5 bases, J lost 0 bases, and 11 bases stayed unmatched. CDR3 residues: CASSRELTSGGTNTGELFF. CDR3 DNA sequence: TGTGCCAGCAGCCGCGAACTAACTAGCGGGGGCACGAACACCGGGGAGCTGTTTTTT.

V gene TRBV27 combines with J gene TRBJ1-1; TRBD1 might be the D (5 bases). There are 14 residues in the CDR3. V was pared by 5 bases and J by 1 base, with 11 bases between. From germline, CDR1 is MNHEY and CDR2 SMNVEV (reference sequence). The CDR3: CASSPLDKNTEAFF. The CDR3 region has the DNA TGTGCCAGCAGTCCCCTGGACAAGAACACTGAAGCTTTCTTT.